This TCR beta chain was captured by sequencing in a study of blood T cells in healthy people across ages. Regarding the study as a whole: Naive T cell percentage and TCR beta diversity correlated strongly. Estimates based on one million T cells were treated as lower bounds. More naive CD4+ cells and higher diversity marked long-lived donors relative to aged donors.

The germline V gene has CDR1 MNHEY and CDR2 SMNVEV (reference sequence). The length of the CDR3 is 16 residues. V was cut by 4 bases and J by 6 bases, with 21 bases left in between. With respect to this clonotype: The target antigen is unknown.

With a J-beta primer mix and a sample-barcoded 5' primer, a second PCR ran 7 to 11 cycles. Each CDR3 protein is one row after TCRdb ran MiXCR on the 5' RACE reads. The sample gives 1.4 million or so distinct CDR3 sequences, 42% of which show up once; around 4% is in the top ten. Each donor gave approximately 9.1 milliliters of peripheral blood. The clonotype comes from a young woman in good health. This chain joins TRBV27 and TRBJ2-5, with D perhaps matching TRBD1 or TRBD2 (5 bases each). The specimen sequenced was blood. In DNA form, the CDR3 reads TGTGCCAGCAGTTCGTTAGGACAAGGGAGAGCGAAGACCCAGTACTTC. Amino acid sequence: CASSSLGQGRAKTQYF.